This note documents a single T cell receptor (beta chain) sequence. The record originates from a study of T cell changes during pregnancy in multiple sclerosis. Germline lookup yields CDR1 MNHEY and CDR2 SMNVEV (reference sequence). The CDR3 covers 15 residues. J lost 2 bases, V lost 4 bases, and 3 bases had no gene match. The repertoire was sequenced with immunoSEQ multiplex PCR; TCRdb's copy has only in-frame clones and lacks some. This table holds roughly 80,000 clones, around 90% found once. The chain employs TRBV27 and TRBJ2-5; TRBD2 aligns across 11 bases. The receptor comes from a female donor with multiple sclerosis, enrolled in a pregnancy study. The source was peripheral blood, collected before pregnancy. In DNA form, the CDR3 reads TGTGCCAGCAGTTCCAGACTAGCGGGGCAAGAGACCCAGTACTTC. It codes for CASSSRLAGQETQYF.